Here is one T cell receptor (beta chain) with its context. Germline-derived CDR1 and CDR2 are SGHRS and YFSETQ. Trimming stripped 0 bases from V and 5 bases from J, with 8 bases between. The CDR3 spans 13 residues. The source of the sample is a study of blood T cell repertoires in COVID-19. Study-level information: Some COVID-19 samples were acute and others convalescent; all came from the United States, Italy and Spain.

Using immunoSEQ multiplex PCR, the repertoire was profiled, and TCRdb retains in-frame clones only, with some absent. Seen here are almost 250,000 clones, approximately 86% observed once, and the top ten hold around 1.5%. The chain uses TRBV5-1 and TRBJ1-2; no clear D. This clonotype was sampled from a woman in her sixties who had recovered from COVID-19. The source material was peripheral blood. The CDR3 DNA follows: TGCGCCAGCAGCTTGGACAGCACTTATGGCTACACCTTC. It is translated as CASSLDSTYGYTF.